This T cell receptor beta chain was captured in a study of T cells after yellow fever vaccination. TCRdb independently ran MiXCR on the 5' RACE reads; one entry per CDR3 protein. The table records a few hundred thousand distinct CDR3 sequences, about 19% of them present only once. In germline, CDR1 is DFQATT, CDR2 SNEGSKA (reference sequence). This CDR3 comprises 13 residues. The sample in question was PBMCs, obtained 15 days after the yellow fever booster vaccination. The sequence was obtained from a young man who received the YFV17D yellow fever vaccine. This rearrangement joins TRBV20-1 to TRBJ2-7; 9 nucleotides line up with TRBD2. In DNA, the CDR3 is TGCAGCGCCCCGGGAGCGGGAGGCTACGAGCAGTACTTC. Translating gives CSAPGAGGYEQYF.